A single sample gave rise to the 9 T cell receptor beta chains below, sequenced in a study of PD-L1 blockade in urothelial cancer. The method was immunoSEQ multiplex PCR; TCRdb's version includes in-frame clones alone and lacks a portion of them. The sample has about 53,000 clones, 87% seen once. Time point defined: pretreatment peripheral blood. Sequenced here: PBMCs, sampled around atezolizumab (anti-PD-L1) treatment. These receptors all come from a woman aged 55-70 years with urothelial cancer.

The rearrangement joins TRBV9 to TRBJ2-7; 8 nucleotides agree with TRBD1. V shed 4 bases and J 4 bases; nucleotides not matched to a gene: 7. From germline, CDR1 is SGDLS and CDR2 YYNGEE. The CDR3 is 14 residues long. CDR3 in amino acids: CASSTRDRTYEQYF. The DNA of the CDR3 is TGTGCCAGCAGCACCCGGGACAGGACGTACGAGCAGTACTTC.

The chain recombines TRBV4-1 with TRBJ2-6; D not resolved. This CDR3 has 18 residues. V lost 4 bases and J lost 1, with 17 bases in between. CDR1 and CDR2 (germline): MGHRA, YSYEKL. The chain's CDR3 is CASSPYIWARSGANVLTF. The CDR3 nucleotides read TGCGCCAGCAGCCCCTATATCTGGGCTCGGTCTGGGGCCAACGTCCTGACTTTC.

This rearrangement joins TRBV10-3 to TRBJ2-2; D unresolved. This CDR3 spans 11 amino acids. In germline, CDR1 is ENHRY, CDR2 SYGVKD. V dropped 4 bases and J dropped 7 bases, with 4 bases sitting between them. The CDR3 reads CAISGGGELFF. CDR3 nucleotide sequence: TGTGCCATCAGTGGAGGCGGGGAGCTGTTTTTT.

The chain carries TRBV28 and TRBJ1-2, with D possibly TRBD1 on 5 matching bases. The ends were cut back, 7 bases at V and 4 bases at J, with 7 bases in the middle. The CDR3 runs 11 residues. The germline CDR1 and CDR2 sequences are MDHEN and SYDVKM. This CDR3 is CASIRVYGYTF. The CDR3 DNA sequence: TGTGCCAGCATCAGGGTCTATGGCTACACCTTC.

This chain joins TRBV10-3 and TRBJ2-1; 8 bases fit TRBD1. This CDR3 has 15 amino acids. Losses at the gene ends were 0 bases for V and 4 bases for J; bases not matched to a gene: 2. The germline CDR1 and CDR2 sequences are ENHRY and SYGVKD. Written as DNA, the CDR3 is TGTGCCATCAGTGAGTCTAGACAGGGGTACAATGAGCAGTTCTTC. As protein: CAISESRQGYNEQFF.

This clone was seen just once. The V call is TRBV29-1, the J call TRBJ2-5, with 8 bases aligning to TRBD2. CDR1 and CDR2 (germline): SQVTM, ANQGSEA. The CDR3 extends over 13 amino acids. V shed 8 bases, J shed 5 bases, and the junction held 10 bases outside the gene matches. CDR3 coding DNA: TGCAGCACTTCTACCGGGACTAGGGAGACCCAGTACTTC. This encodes CSTSTGTRETQYF.

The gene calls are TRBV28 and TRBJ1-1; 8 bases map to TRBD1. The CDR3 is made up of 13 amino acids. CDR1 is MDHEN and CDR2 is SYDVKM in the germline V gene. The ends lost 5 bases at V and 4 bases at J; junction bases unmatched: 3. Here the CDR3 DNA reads TGTGCCAGCAGTACAGGGGGGATCACTGAAGCTTTCTTT. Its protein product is CASSTGGITEAFF.

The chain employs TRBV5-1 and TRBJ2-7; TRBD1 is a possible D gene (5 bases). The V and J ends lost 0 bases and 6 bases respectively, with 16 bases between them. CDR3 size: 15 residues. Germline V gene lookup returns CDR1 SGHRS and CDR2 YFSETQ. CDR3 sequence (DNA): TGCGCCAGCAGCTTGGGCTGGGGCAGGGAAGGCGAGCAGTACTTC. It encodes CASSLGWGREGEQYF.

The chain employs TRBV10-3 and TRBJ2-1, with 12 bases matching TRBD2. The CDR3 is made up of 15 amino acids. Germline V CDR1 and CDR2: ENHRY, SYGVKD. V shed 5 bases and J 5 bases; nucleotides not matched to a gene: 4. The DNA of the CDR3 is TGTGCCATCAGTACGACTAGCGGGAGACACAATGAGCAGTTCTTC. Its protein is CAISTTSGRHNEQFF.